This passage covers 10 T cell receptor beta chains from one sample sequenced in a study of blood T cell repertoires in COVID-19. The data were produced by immunoSEQ multiplex PCR, yet TCRdb's version contains in-frame clones alone and is incomplete. The sample lists roughly 120,000 clones; around 88% were seen once. Sequencing was done on a sample of peripheral blood. The receptors stem from a human donor in a cohort sampled during active COVID-19.

This chain links TRBV19 with TRBJ1-4, with TRBD1 identical over 7 bases. The ends lost 4 bases at V and 5 bases at J; junction bases unmatched: 16. The CDR3 spans 18 residues. Per germline, CDR1 LNHDA and CDR2 SQIVND (reference sequence). The CDR3 bases are TGTGCCAGTAGTACCACCGACAGGGTGACCATCGCCAATGAAAAACTGTTTTTT. The encoded protein is CASSTTDRVTIANEKLFF.

V and J are TRBV19 and TRBJ1-1, with D possibly matching TRBD1 (5 bases). Trimming stripped 3 bases from V and 4 bases from J, with 9 bases between. The CDR3 length is 13 residues. Germline-derived CDR1 and CDR2 are LNHDA and SQIVND (reference sequence). CDR3 residues: CASSIEGLTEAFF. The CDR3 DNA reads TGTGCCAGTAGTATTGAGGGACTCACTGAAGCTTTCTTT.

The chain couples TRBV5-6 to TRBJ2-7; TRBD2 is a possible D gene (6 bases). Germline-derived CDR1 and CDR2 are SGHDT and YYEEEE. V lost 7 bases to trimming and J lost 0 bases, with 8 bases between them. The CDR3 is made up of 12 amino acids. The CDR3 loop reads CASGGTSYEQYF. The DNA for the CDR3 is TGTGCCAGCGGGGGGACCTCCTACGAGCAGTACTTC.

V and J are TRBV19 and TRBJ2-7; 8 bases are a match to TRBD2. Germline loops: CDR1 LNHDA, CDR2 SQIVND (reference sequence). J lost 1 base, V lost 4 bases, and 6 bases had no gene match. The CDR3 totals 15 residues. CDR3: CASSTLAGGSYEQYF. CDR3 nucleotides: TGTGCCAGTAGTACGCTCGCGGGGGGATCCTACGAGCAGTACTTC.

This rearrangement joins TRBV19 to TRBJ2-1; no definite D call. The CDR3 loop spans 11 amino acids. V was shortened by 6 bases and J by 9 bases, with 9 bases between the two germline ends. Germline loops: CDR1 LNHDA, CDR2 SQIVND (reference sequence). CDR3 region: CASSYFGEQFF. The CDR3 DNA is TGTGCCAGTAGCTACTTTGGTGAGCAGTTCTTC.

This clone came up a few times. V is TRBV7-8 and J is TRBJ1-6, with TRBD1 matching 10 bases. CDR1 is SGHVS and CDR2 is FQNEAQ in the germline V gene. V lost 5 bases to trimming and J lost 9 bases; unmatched junction nucleotides: 1. This CDR3 spans 13 amino acids. The chain's CDR3 is CASSRDRGSPLHF. CDR3 nucleotide sequence: TGTGCCAGCAGCCGGGACAGGGGTTCACCCCTCCACTTT.

V usage is TRBV7-9 and J usage is TRBJ1-3; D remains ambiguous. Germline CDR1 reads SEHNR; CDR2 reads FQNEAQ (reference sequence). CDR3 length: 12 amino acids. V gave up 4 bases and J gave up 8 bases, with 9 bases separating them. The CDR3 bases are TGTGCCAGCAGCTCGACTGCGGACACCATATATTTT. Translated: CASSSTADTIYF.

The chain joins TRBV24-1 to TRBJ1-3; D perhaps matches TRBD1 (6 bases). V lost 3 bases to trimming and J lost 8 bases, with 16 bases between them. CDR1 and CDR2 from the germline V gene are KGHDR and SFDVKD. CDR3 size: 15 residues. The CDR3 DNA is TGTGCCACCAGTGATCCCCGGGACAATAGTTACACCATATATTTT. Protein: CATSDPRDNSYTIYF.

The sample holds one count of this clone. The CDR3 protein is CAWSFSGELFF. The CDR3 DNA reads TGTGCCTGGAGTTTCTCCGGGGAGCTGTTTTTT. The chain carries TRBV30 and TRBJ2-2; D remains unclear. The CDR3 loop spans 11 amino acids. Per the germline V gene, CDR1 is GTSNPN and CDR2 is SVGIG (reference sequence). V lost 2 bases and J 6 bases, leaving 4 bases between the germline ends. The full variable domain, completed using reference TRBV30 and TRBJ2-2, is SQTIHQWPATLVQPVGSPLSLECTVEGTSNPNLYWYRQAAGRGLQLLFYSVGIGQISSEVPQNLSASRPQDRQFILSSKKLLLSDSGFYLCAWSFSGELFFGEGSRLTVL.

The gene calls are TRBV6-1 and TRBJ1-1; D perhaps matches TRBD1 (5 bases). The germline V and J ends were trimmed by 3 bases and 7 bases, with 12 bases remaining between them. CDR1 is MNHNS and CDR2 is SASEGT in the germline V gene. The CDR3 consists of 13 residues. CDR3 DNA sequence: TGTGCCAGCAGTGATTACAGGTCGAGTGAAGCTTTCTTT. This codes for CASSDYRSSEAFF.